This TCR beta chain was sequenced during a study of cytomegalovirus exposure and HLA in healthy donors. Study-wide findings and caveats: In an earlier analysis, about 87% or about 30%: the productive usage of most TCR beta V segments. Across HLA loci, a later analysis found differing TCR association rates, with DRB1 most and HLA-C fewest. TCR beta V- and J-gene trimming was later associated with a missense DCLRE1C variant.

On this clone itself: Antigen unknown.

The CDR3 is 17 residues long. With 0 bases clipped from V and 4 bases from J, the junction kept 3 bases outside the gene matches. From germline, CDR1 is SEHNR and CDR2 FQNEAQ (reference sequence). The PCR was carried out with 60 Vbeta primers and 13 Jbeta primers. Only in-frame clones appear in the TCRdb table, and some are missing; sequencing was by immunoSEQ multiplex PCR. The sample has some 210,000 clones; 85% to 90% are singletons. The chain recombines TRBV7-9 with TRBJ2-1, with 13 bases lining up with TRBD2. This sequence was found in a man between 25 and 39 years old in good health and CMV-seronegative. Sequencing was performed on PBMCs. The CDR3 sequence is CASSLAGLAGRYNEQFF. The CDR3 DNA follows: TGTGCCAGCAGCTTAGCGGGACTAGCGGGACGATACAATGAGCAGTTCTTC. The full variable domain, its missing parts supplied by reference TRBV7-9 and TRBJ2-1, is DTGVSQNPRHKITKRGQNVTFRCDPISEHNRLYWYRQTLGQGPEFLTYFQNEAQLEKSRLLSDRFSAERPKGSFSTLEIQRTEQGDSAMYLCASSLAGLAGRYNEQFFGPGTRLTVL.